A selection of T cell receptor beta chains follows, all from one sample in a study of OX40 agonist ivuxolimab in advanced cancers. Measured with immunoSEQ multiplex PCR; TCRdb has only the in-frame clones, and not every one. Of tens of thousands of clones listed, around 82% were seen once; the top ten hold approximately 5.3%. Here the sequenced sample was CD4+ or CD8+ T cells sorted from blood, taken in a trial of the OX40 agonist ivuxolimab. Receptors originate from an adult with an advanced solid tumor such as melanoma, head and neck, liver or kidney cancer. Each CDR3 is given without its conserved first and last residue. The D gene is left open where the match is weak. The listing skips clone size in some rows; elsewhere it reads once, few, many or a size class.

NA | TRBJ1-1 | TRBV7-2 | NA | ASRPARGRTNTEAF
NA | TRBJ1-1 | TRBV5-1 | TRBD1 | ASSTGQEGTEAF
NA | TRBJ1-5 | TRBV7-9 | NA | ASSLTAWQPQH
NA | TRBJ1-1 | TRBV19 | NA | ASSVDSLNTEAF
NA | TRBJ1-3 | TRBV7-9 | NA | ASSPSSGNTIY
NA | TRBJ1-2 | TRBV6-6 | NA | ASRSEIYGYT
NA | TRBJ1-5 | TRBV7-8 | NA | ASSLRSDNQPQH
few | TRBJ2-7 | TRBV11-2 | NA | ASRDSYEQY
NA | TRBJ1-6 | TRBV6-1 | NA | ASSDLTLH
NA | TRBJ2-5 | TRBV6-5 | TRBD2 | ASSYGFSGLQETQY
NA | TRBJ1-4 | TRBV2 | NA | ASRRGLDEKLF
once | TRBJ2-5 | TRBV5-1 | NA | ASTPGRYNQETQY